This T cell receptor (beta chain) was identified in a study of regulatory T cells in long-lasting Graves disease. Study results and caveats: Reduced TCR diversity was observed in persistent Graves' patients versus newly diagnosed patients.

In building TCR beta libraries, iRepertoire HTBI primers were used together with Arm-PCR of CDR3 regions. TCRdb processed the multiplex PCR reads anew with MiXCR; each CDR3 protein has one entry. This sample has about 540,000 distinct CDR3 sequences, with approximately 13% found just once. Described time point: newly diagnosed GD, antithyroid drugs for less than 3 months. Making the TCR library involved RNA that had been extracted from PBMCs. EDTA tubes collected nine milliliters of peripheral blood. This clonotype came up many times. Its matching antigen is unknown. Trimming took 5 bases from V and 9 from J, leaving 17 bases between them. The CDR3 is made up of 14 amino acids. This sample was shared with a second study, whose subject was T cells in Graves' hyperthyroidism and ophthalmopathy. That report notes: The model foresaw ophthalmopathy a median roughly 6 months prior to onset.

V and J are TRBV12-3 or TRBV12-4 and TRBJ1-5; D may be TRBD1 (5 bases). The sequencing used peripheral blood mononuclear cells (PBMCs), collected at new diagnosis, from a patient treated with antithyroid drugs. This receptor was taken from a man under 40 with Graves disease. DNA for the CDR3: TGTGCCAGCAGTGACGCGGGACCGTCGTGGCCCCAGCATTTT. It specifies CASSDAGPSWPQHF.